Each of the 8 T cell receptor beta chains below was sequenced from the same sample in a study of a mutant IDH1 vaccine in newly diagnosed glioma. TCRdb's copy holds only in-frame clones and misses some; the assay was immunoSEQ multiplex PCR. In the table there are 85,000 to 100,000 clones, just under 80% of which are singletons. Time point in this sample: baseline, week 1 (first vaccination visit). Treatment reported: pre-vaccination baseline after standard-of-care therapy. The source was PBMCs, collected from a glioma patient treated with radiotherapy, temozolomide or both. These receptors originate from a man aged 35-49 years with glioma.

V and J are TRBV30 and TRBJ2-7, with 10 bases lining up with TRBD1. V shed 3 bases, J shed 5 bases, and the junction held 7 bases outside the gene matches. The CDR3 runs to 14 residues. Per germline, CDR1 GTSNPN and CDR2 SVGIG (reference sequence). In DNA form, the CDR3 reads TGTGCCTGGAGGAATGGACAGGGGGTGAACGAGCAGTACTTC. Translated, it gives CAWRNGQGVNEQYF.

This clone was observed once. J is TRBJ1-1 and V is TRBV4-1, with 10 bases that match TRBD1. From germline, CDR1 is MGHRA and CDR2 YSYEKL. The CDR3 sequence is 14 residues long. Germline trimming cut 3 bases from V and 4 bases from J; bases unmatched to any gene: 2. CDR3 sequence: CASSQRQGATEAFF. The CDR3 coding sequence is TGCGCCAGCAGCCAGAGACAGGGGGCCACTGAAGCTTTCTTT.

The chain has TRBV19 and TRBJ2-5; no firm D call. CDR3 length: 14 amino acids. V was cut by 9 bases and J by 1 base, with 15 bases left in between. Per germline, CDR1 LNHDA and CDR2 SQIVND (reference sequence). The CDR3: CASQALGFQETQYF. CDR3 bases: TGTGCCAGCCAGGCCCTTGGGTTCCAAGAGACCCAGTACTTC.

The rearrangement uses TRBV19 and TRBJ1-5; TRBD1 matches 8 bases. The J segment lost 1 base and the V segment lost 8 bases, leaving 10 bases of the junction unmatched. Looked up from germline, CDR1 is LNHDA and CDR2 is SQIVND (reference sequence). CDR3 length: 16 residues. The CDR3 loop reads CASRPDRALSNQPQHF. CDR3 nucleotide sequence: TGTGCCAGTCGGCCGGACAGGGCGTTAAGCAATCAGCCCCAGCATTTT.

The chain carries TRBV7-2 and TRBJ2-2, with D possibly TRBD1 on 6 matching bases. The CDR3 totals 14 residues. Per the germline V gene, CDR1 is SGHTA and CDR2 is FQGNSA. Between the trimmed V and J ends, which lost 5 bases and 6 bases, there was a span of 13 bases. CDR3 coding DNA: TGTGCCAGCAGCCCCCACAGGGTTGCCGGGGAGCTGTTTTTT. This sequence encodes CASSPHRVAGELFF.

A note on this clone: This CDR3 is also generated by other DNA sequences in the sample. The rearrangement uses TRBV5-1 and TRBJ2-1, with 7 bases fitting TRBD2. Germline V lookup: CDR1 SGHRS, CDR2 YFSETQ. The CDR3 consists of 14 residues. With 0 bases clipped from V and 6 bases from J, the junction kept 3 bases outside the gene matches. CDR3 in amino acids: CASSLGLAGNEQFF. CDR3 bases: TGCGCCAGCAGCTTGGGACTAGCAGGCAATGAGCAGTTCTTC.

The genes are TRBV28 and TRBJ1-3, with D uncertain. The CDR3 contains 14 residues. V lost 9 bases and J 0 bases, leaving 12 bases between the germline ends. The germline gives CDR1 MDHEN, CDR2 SYDVKM. In nucleotides, the CDR3 is TGTGCCAGTCAGACATCTCCCTCTGGAAACACCATATATTTT. Translating it yields CASQTSPSGNTIYF.

The CDR3 loop is CATGKPRERGNEQFF. The CDR3 bases are TGTGCCACCGGGAAACCGCGGGAGCGAGGCAATGAGCAGTTCTTC. The chain carries TRBV15 and TRBJ2-1; 7 bases align to TRBD2. J lost 6 bases, V lost 8 bases, and 13 bases had no gene match. The V gene's germline CDR1 is LNHNV and CDR2 YYDKDF (reference sequence). The CDR3 loop spans 15 amino acids.